One TCR beta chain is described in this entry. Assay: immunoSEQ multiplex PCR; the TCRdb copy retains only in-frame clones and omits some. Found here are fewer than 150,000 clones, 84% of them singletons; the top ten hold more than 3%. This entry belongs to a study of blood T cell repertoires in COVID-19. The overall study: The recovered donors of Cohort 3 showed two negative PCRs, clearance, or symptom resolution.

The age range of participants was about 18 to 90 years, with residence in under 25 US areas. The study assigned cohorts using participant-reported clinical history. This clonotype was obtained from a man in his fifties or sixties in a cohort exposed to, infected with or recovered from COVID-19 (not recorded which). What was sequenced was PBMCs or T cells enriched from blood (not recorded which).

The CDR3 protein is CASRTTANTEAFF. Written as DNA, the CDR3 is TGTGCCAGCAGGACTACAGCGAACACTGAAGCTTTCTTT. This chain joins TRBV7-2 and TRBJ1-1; D gene uncertain. Trimming removed 6 bases from V and 1 base from J, with 9 bases in between. This CDR3 comprises 13 residues. In germline, CDR1 is SGHTA, CDR2 FQGNSA.